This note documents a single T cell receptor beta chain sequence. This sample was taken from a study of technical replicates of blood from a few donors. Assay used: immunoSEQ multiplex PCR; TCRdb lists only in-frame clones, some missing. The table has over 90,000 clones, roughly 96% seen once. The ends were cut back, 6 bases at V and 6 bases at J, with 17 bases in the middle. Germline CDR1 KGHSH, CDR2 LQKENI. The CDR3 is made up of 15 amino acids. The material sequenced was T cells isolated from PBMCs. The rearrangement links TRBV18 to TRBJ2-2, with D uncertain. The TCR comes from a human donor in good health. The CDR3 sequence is CASSPFSEVAGELFF. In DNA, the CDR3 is TGTGCCAGCTCCCCCTTCTCTGAAGTAGCCGGGGAGCTGTTTTTT.